The 11 T cell receptor beta chains listed next were all sequenced from one sample in a study of tissue T cells after allogeneic stem cell transplantation. The data were produced by immunoSEQ multiplex PCR, yet TCRdb's version contains in-frame clones alone and is incomplete. Of thousands of clones in the sample, approximately 50% were seen once. As to time point: mouse harvest day 14 after allogeneic transplant. Tail vein injection delivered 10^7 T-cell-depleted bone marrow cells and 10^6 splenic CD5+ T cells. The specimen was gut tissue. The receptors originated from a female BALB/c mouse given C57BL/6 T cells with graft-versus-host disease after an allogeneic hematopoietic cell transplant.

With regard to this clone: Each gene name is a mouse one. The read gets to within 1 residue of the CDR3 end, and the germline J gene fills in the rest. The rearrangement links TRBV3 to TRBJ1-4; D is unclear. The V and J ends lost 3 bases and 0 bases respectively, with 5 bases between them. The CDR3 spans 14 residues. Germline V gene lookup returns CDR1 SNHLY and CDR2 FYNGKV (reference sequence). The CDR3 loop is CASSLTFSNERLFF. The sequenced part of the CDR3 DNA is TGTGCCAGCAGCTTGACATTTTCCAACGAAAGATTATTT.

In regard to this clone: The genes and germline here are from mouse. The DNA ends 1 residue before the CDR3 does, and the rest of the CDR3 is filled in from the germline J gene. The chain has TRBV26 and TRBJ1-1; D gene uncertain. Germline V gene lookup returns CDR1 KGHPV and CDR2 FQNQEV (reference sequence). The germline V and J ends were trimmed by 3 bases and 0 bases, with 5 bases remaining between them. This CDR3 contains 13 residues. The CDR3: CASSLQPNTEVFF. CDR3 DNA (partial): TGTGCCAGCAGTCTACAGCCAAACACAGAAGTCTTC.

This clone was found a few times. Genes here carry mouse names. The read ends 1 residue shy of where the CDR3 ends; the end is completed using the germline J gene. The chain employs TRBV3 and TRBJ2-4, with 7 bases fitting TRBD2. Germline CDR1 reads SNHLY; CDR2 reads FYNGKV (reference sequence). V lost 0 bases, J lost 4 bases, and 4 bases stayed unmatched. The CDR3 is made up of 15 amino acids. Here the CDR3 reads CASSLARLGENTLYF. CDR3 DNA, as far as it was read: TGTGCCAGCAGCTTAGCGCGGCTGGGGGAAAACACCTTGTAC.

This clone was observed a few times. Gene labels here are mouse ones. Coverage ceases 1 residue before the CDR3 finishes, and the germline J gene fills in the end. The rearrangement links TRBV31 to TRBJ2-4; the match to TRBD2 covers 10 bases. The CDR3 totals 16 residues. Unmatched junction bases numbered 3, after V lost 0 bases and J lost 0 bases. The germline gives CDR1 GKSSPN, CDR2 SITVG. The DNA read from the CDR3 is TGTGCCTGGAGTCTGGGACTGGGGTCTAGTCAAAACACCTTGTAC. Amino acid sequence: CAWSLGLGSSQNTLY. From start to end, the CDR3 is CAWSLGLGSSQNTLYF.

As for this clone: Germline and genes: mouse. The CDR3 is cut off 1 residue early in the read; its end comes from the germline J gene. The chain employs TRBV3 and TRBJ1-3; D is uncertain. The V and J ends lost 1 base and 0 bases respectively, with 4 bases between them. The CDR3 extends over 14 amino acids. Germline lookup yields CDR1 SNHLY and CDR2 FYNGKV (reference sequence). The DNA read from the CDR3 is TGTGCCAGCAGCTTAGGGAATTCTGGAAATACGCTCTAT. This translates into CASSLGNSGNTLY. In full, the CDR3 reads CASSLGNSGNTLYF.

In the case of this clone: Here the gene names and germline are mouse. With the read ending 1 residue before the CDR3 end, the germline J gene is used to fill in that end. J is TRBJ2-7 and V is TRBV3; 12 bases match TRBD2. Germline CDR1 reads SNHLY; CDR2 reads FYNGKV (reference sequence). V shed 4 bases and J 3 bases; nucleotides not matched to a gene: 1. This CDR3 has 14 amino acids. The CDR3 bases that were read are TGTGCCAGCAGCTCGGACTGGGGGGGCTATGAACAGTAC. This encodes CASSSDWGGYEQY. The full CDR3 protein is CASSSDWGGYEQYF.

On this clone itself: Genes and germline come from the mouse. The read ends 1 residue early relative to the CDR3; the germline J gene fills the gap. The chain employs TRBV26 and TRBJ2-3; D is perhaps TRBD1 or TRBD2 (5 bases each). This CDR3 is built from 15 residues. Trimming left V 5 bases short and J 0 bases short, with 12 bases between. The V gene's germline CDR1 is KGHPV and CDR2 FQNQEV (reference sequence). Incomplete CDR3 DNA: TGTGCCAGCAGTGGACGGGGGAATAGTGCAGAAACGCTGTAT. This translates into CASSGRGNSAETLY. The whole CDR3 reads CASSGRGNSAETLYF.

Remarks on this clone: The genes and germline here are from mouse. The CDR3 goes on 1 residue after the read ends, and that part is filled in from the germline J gene. V gene TRBV16 combines with J gene TRBJ2-1, with 10 bases identical to TRBD2. CDR1 is SGHSA, CDR2 FRNQAP, per germline. The CDR3 has 15 amino acids. V shed 2 bases, J shed 4 bases, and the junction held 2 bases outside the gene matches. CDR3 DNA (partial): TGTGCAAGCAGCTTACCTGGGGGGGCTTATGCTGAGCAGTTC. The encoded protein is CASSLPGGAYAEQF. The entire CDR3 reads CASSLPGGAYAEQFF.

Regarding this clone: Mouse gene names and germline throughout. The chain's CDR3 is CASSYRQGFDTGQLYF. The sequenced CDR3 bases are TGTGCCAGCAGCTATAGACAGGGATTCGACACCGGGCAGCTCTAC. This chain links TRBV4 with TRBJ2-2, with 7 bases fitting TRBD1. The CDR3 end falls 1 residue outside the read, so it is completed with the germline J gene. The germline gives CDR1 LGHDT, CDR2 YNNKQL (reference sequence). CDR3 length: 16 amino acids. With V trimmed by 3 bases and J by 3 bases, 7 bases remained unmatched.

For this clone: An end of the junction differs from the germline gene, which may be a read error. Each gene name is a mouse one. The missing CDR3 end, 1 residue past where the read stops, is filled in from the germline J gene. The chain is built from TRBV4 and TRBJ2-7; 10 nucleotides line up with TRBD2. CDR1 and CDR2 (germline): LGHDT, YNNKQL (reference sequence). CDR3 length equals 14 residues. CDR3 sequence reads: CASNSGTGAYGQYF. The CDR3 bases that were read are TGTGCCAGCAACTCCGGGACTGGGGCTTATGGACAGTAC.

Remarks on this clone: Germline and genes here are mouse. The CDR3 end is not reached by the read, which stops 1 residue before it; the germline J gene fills it in. V is TRBV13-2 and J is TRBJ1-4, with a tentative D call TRBD1 (5 bases). The germline CDR1 and CDR2 sequences are NNHNN and SYGAGS (reference sequence). The CDR3 spans 15 residues. Deletions cut 0 bases from V and 6 bases from J, with 12 bases between. The CDR3 sequence is CASGDAGGEDERLFF. The sequenced part of the CDR3 DNA is TGTGCCAGCGGTGATGCGGGGGGGGAGGACGAAAGATTATTT.